The T cell receptor beta chain described here comes from a study of neurological immune-mediated disorders. 2 million PBMCs stored at -80 C were the source of the unsorted libraries. Findings of the study overall: There were no CDR3 amino acid sequences shared by expanded clones across subjects, a result suggesting private repertoires in all groups.

TCRdb reprocessed the 5' RACE reads via MiXCR and lists one record per CDR3 protein. The sample lists under 90,000 distinct CDR3 sequences; 10% were seen once. This clonotype was counted at least ten times. Its cognate antigen is unknown. CDR1 and CDR2 from the germline V gene are DFQATT and SNEGSKA (reference sequence). V lost 5 bases to trimming and J lost 5 bases; unmatched junction nucleotides: 10. This CDR3 is built from 15 residues. The sample consisted of PBMCs. This chain uses TRBV20-1 with TRBJ2-3; 10 nucleotides match TRBD2. This TCR came from a man in his forties in good health. The CDR3 coding sequence is TGCAGTGCTCACAACCCTAGCGGGAGAGGAGATACGCAGTATTTT. This translates into CSAHNPSGRGDTQYF.